The clone carrying this T cell receptor beta chain was seen a handful of times. The antigen is unknown. The data were taken from a study of cytomegalovirus exposure and HLA in healthy donors. Donors had nominal health at sampling but likely had unrecorded immune exposures. V shed 6 bases, J shed 6 bases, and the junction held 2 bases outside the gene matches. The CDR3 loop spans 14 amino acids. CDR1 is ENHRY, CDR2 SYGVKD, per germline. Broader study findings: Using a false discovery rate of 0.05, a later analysis showed that 16,000 or so TCR beta sequences were associated with HLA alleles. In an earlier analysis, in 620 or so donors, most V segments appeared productive either ~90% or ~30% of the time.

PCR used 60 Vbeta primers and 13 Jbeta primers. Original processing methods: Later analysis identified approximately 80 million unique TCR beta chains, about 10 million shared. The protocol was immunoSEQ multiplex PCR, while the TCRdb copy is restricted to in-frame clones and leaves out a portion. That table gives V, J and clone size, and the DNA gave D and trimming. The table lists approximately 70,000 clones, approximately 70% of them singletons. The chain recombines TRBV10-3 with TRBJ1-6; 10 bases fit TRBD1. The TCR originated in a male donor in good health and CMV-seropositive. Sequencing input: PBMCs. The CDR3 region has the DNA TGTGCCATCAGCGGACAGGGGGTTAATTCACCCCTCCACTTT. Translation: CAISGQGVNSPLHF.